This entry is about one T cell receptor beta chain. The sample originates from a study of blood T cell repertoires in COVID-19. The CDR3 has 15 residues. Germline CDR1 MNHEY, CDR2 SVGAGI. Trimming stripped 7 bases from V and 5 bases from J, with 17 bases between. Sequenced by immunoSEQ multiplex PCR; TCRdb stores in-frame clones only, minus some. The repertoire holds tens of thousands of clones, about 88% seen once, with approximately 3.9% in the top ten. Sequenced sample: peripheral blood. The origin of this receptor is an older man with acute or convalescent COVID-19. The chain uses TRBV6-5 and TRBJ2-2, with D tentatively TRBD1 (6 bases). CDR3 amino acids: CASIDHTGFTGELFF. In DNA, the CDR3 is TGTGCCAGCATAGACCATACAGGGTTTACCGGGGAGCTGTTTTTT.